Included here is one T cell receptor (beta chain) sequence, with context. Its target is not known. The V gene's germline CDR1 is SEHNR and CDR2 FQNEAQ (reference sequence). This CDR3 contains 16 residues. The V segment lost 2 bases and the J segment 6 bases; nucleotides outside the gene matches: 12. These data belong to a study of T-cell memory formation after mild COVID-19. Study context: Clustering of TCRs was largely donor specific. Study outcomes and limitations: Day 15 to 85 contracting clones showed balanced CD4/CD8; day 15 to 37 expanders favored CD4+. The study detected some responding clones in pre-infection memory, suggesting cross-reactive memory joined.

TCRdb reprocessed the 5' RACE reads via MiXCR and lists one record per CDR3 protein. The sample includes hundreds of thousands of distinct CDR3 sequences, more than 15% of them seen just once. This clonotype was sampled from a man younger than 30 who had mild COVID-19 (a few samples of this study predate the infection). Cell type and time point are not known. Sample: PBMCs or a T cell subset sorted from them (not recorded which). This chain links TRBV7-9 with TRBJ1-1; 7 nucleotides line up with TRBD1. Written as DNA, the CDR3 is TGTGCCAGCAGCTTATCCCTTCGACAGGGTTCGTCTGAAGCTTTCTTT. Translation: CASSLSLRQGSSEAFF.